A selection of T cell receptor beta chains follows, all from one sample in a study of blood T cell repertoires in COVID-19. TCRdb's table, derived via immunoSEQ multiplex PCR, lists solely in-frame clones and lacks some. The profile covers 70,000 to 85,000 clones, with 65% to 85% appearing a single time and 35% to 40% taken by the ten largest. The source material was peripheral blood. These receptors originate from a man aged 80 or over with active or convalescent COVID-19. The CDR3 runs from the conserved cysteine through the conserved F or W. The D gene is left open where the match is weak. Only some rows state a clone size, as once, few, many or a class for expanded clones.

d_call: .; clone_size: many; j_call: TRBJ2-7; cdr3_length: 15; v_call: TRBV7-8; cdr3_aa: CASSLAFFGGPEQYF; cdr3_nt: TGTGCCAGCAGCTTAGCATTTTTTGGAGGCCCCGAGCAGTACTTC
d_call: TRBD1; clone_size: .; j_call: TRBJ1-2; cdr3_length: 15; v_call: TRBV18; cdr3_aa: CASSPSGQDVYGYTF; cdr3_nt: TGTGCCAGCTCACCATCGGGACAGGACGTTTATGGCTACACCTTC
d_call: .; clone_size: .; j_call: TRBJ1-5; cdr3_length: 13; v_call: TRBV25-1; cdr3_aa: CASSASQGQPQHF; cdr3_nt: TGTGCCAGCAGTGCCTCCCAGGGTCAGCCCCAGCATTTT
d_call: .; clone_size: .; j_call: TRBJ1-4; cdr3_length: 12; v_call: TRBV3-1/TRBV3-2; cdr3_aa: CASGVVREKLFF; cdr3_nt: TGTGCCAGCGGAGTGGTTAGAGAAAAACTGTTTTTT
d_call: .; clone_size: .; j_call: TRBJ1-6; cdr3_length: 14; v_call: TRBV6-5; cdr3_aa: CASSTDTWGYPLHF; cdr3_nt: TGTGCCAGCAGTACGGACACCTGGGGTTATCCCCTCCACTTT
d_call: .; clone_size: .; j_call: TRBJ1-3; cdr3_length: 16; v_call: TRBV7-9; cdr3_aa: CASSLSLVTIGNTIYF; cdr3_nt: TGTGCCAGCAGCTTATCTCTGGTAACAATTGGAAACACCATATATTTT
d_call: TRBD1; clone_size: .; j_call: TRBJ2-5; cdr3_length: 15; v_call: TRBV11-2; cdr3_aa: CASSFQDRVRETQYF; cdr3_nt: TGTGCCAGCAGCTTCCAGGACAGGGTACGAGAGACCCAGTACTTC
d_call: TRBD2; clone_size: few; j_call: TRBJ2-2; cdr3_length: 17; v_call: TRBV2; cdr3_aa: CASSELSGIGYPGELFF; cdr3_nt: TGTGCCAGCAGTGAACTTAGCGGGATCGGATACCCCGGGGAGCTGTTTTTT
d_call: .; clone_size: .; j_call: TRBJ1-1; cdr3_length: 14; v_call: TRBV6-5; cdr3_aa: CASSYTQSGTEAFF; cdr3_nt: TGTGCCAGCAGTTACACCCAATCGGGGACTGAAGCTTTCTTT
d_call: .; clone_size: .; j_call: TRBJ2-7; cdr3_length: 14; v_call: TRBV19; cdr3_aa: CASSQAKSSYEQYF; cdr3_nt: TGTGCCAGTTCACAGGCAAAGAGCTCCTACGAGCAGTACTTC